One sample yielded the 30 T cell receptor beta chains listed below, sequenced in a study of OX40 agonist ivuxolimab in advanced cancers. Repertoires were generated with immunoSEQ multiplex PCR, while TCRdb's copy carries only in-frame clones and drops some. The repertoire consists of about 43,000 clones, with approximately 84% occurring once and the leading ten covering more than 12%. The sequencing used CD4+ or CD8+ T cells sorted from blood, collected in a trial of the OX40 agonist ivuxolimab. The receptors were sampled from an adult with an advanced solid tumor such as melanoma, head and neck, liver or kidney cancer.

This clone was seen only once. The chain is built from TRBV5-4 and TRBJ2-7; D is possibly TRBD1 (6 bases). CDR1 and CDR2 from the germline V gene are SGHNT and YYREEE (reference sequence). Trimming removed 2 bases at V and 1 base at J, with 10 bases between. This CDR3 has 14 amino acids. CDR3 sequence reads: CASSFQQGSYEQYF. The CDR3 DNA is TGTGCCAGCAGCTTTCAACAGGGATCCTACGAGCAGTACTTC.

The chain carries TRBV11-3 and TRBJ2-2; a possible D gene is TRBD2 (5 bases). V dropped 1 base and J dropped 5 bases, with 11 bases sitting between them. This CDR3 contains 15 residues. Germline V CDR1 and CDR2: SGHNT, YENEEA. The CDR3: CASSLASGVTGELFF. In nucleotides, the CDR3 is TGTGCCAGCAGCTTAGCCAGCGGAGTAACCGGGGAGCTGTTTTTT.

The V gene is TRBV7-9, the J gene TRBJ2-7; D may be TRBD2 (6 bases). Germline values: CDR1 SEHNR, CDR2 FQNEAQ (reference sequence). The V gene lost 4 bases and the J gene lost 1 base, with 17 bases spanning the gap. The CDR3 totals 16 residues. CDR3 amino acids: CASSSEGRVGSYEQYF. Written as DNA, the CDR3 is TGTGCCAGCAGCTCGGAGGGACGGGTCGGGTCCTACGAGCAGTACTTC.

This sequence joins TRBV4-1 and TRBJ1-4; TRBD1 is a possible D gene (5 bases). Germline V gives CDR1 MGHRA, CDR2 YSYEKL. The CDR3 covers 17 residues. V was clipped by 4 bases and J by 3 bases, with 18 bases between them. The DNA of the CDR3 is TGCGCCAGCAGCCCTGGGGCTTCGGGACCATCTAATGAAAAACTGTTTTTT. Encoded protein: CASSPGASGPSNEKLFF.

V and J are TRBV5-1 and TRBJ2-7, with 7 bases identical to TRBD1. Germline V gene data show CDR1 as SGHRS and CDR2 as YFSETQ. V was pared by 4 bases and J by 7 bases, with 14 bases of the junction left unmatched. The CDR3 extends over 15 amino acids. CDR3 in DNA: TGCGCCAGCAGCCACGGAACAGATCAGGGACAGGAGCAGTACGTC. It yields the protein CASSHGTDQGQEQYV.

The gene calls are TRBV13 and TRBJ1-2; D ambiguous. From germline, CDR1 is PRHDT and CDR2 FYEKMQ (reference sequence). The CDR3 sequence is 14 residues long. Trimming removed 3 bases at V and 5 bases at J, with 13 bases between. CDR3 nucleotides: TGTGCCAGCAGCTTGGACGGAATTAAATATGGCTACACCTTC. This sequence encodes CASSLDGIKYGYTF. Based on the CDR3 plus reference TRBV13 and TRBJ1-2, the full variable domain is AAGVIQSPRHLIKEKRETATLKCYPIPRHDTVYWYQQGPGQDPQFLISFYEKMQSDKGSIPDRFSAQQFSDYHSELNMSSLELGDSALYFCASSLDGIKYGYTFGSGTRLTVV.

There are a few counts of this clone. V and J are TRBV29-1 and TRBJ1-1, with no clear D. Germline lookup yields CDR1 SQVTM and CDR2 ANQGSEA. The CDR3 covers 13 residues. Trimming removed 7 bases from V and 0 bases from J, with 12 bases in between. CDR3 in DNA: TGCAGCGCCGCAGGTTCCCTGAACACTGAAGCTTTCTTT. This gives the protein CSAAGSLNTEAFF. Full variable domain (remainder filled in from reference TRBV29-1 and TRBJ1-1): SAVISQKPSRDICQRGTSLTIQCQVDSQVTMMFWYRQQPGQSLTLIATANQGSEATYESGFVIDKFPISRPNLTFSTLTVSNMSPEDSSIYLCSAAGSLNTEAFFGQGTRLTVV.

The V call is TRBV6-5, the J call TRBJ1-4; the D is unclear. The germline V and J ends were trimmed by 5 bases and 1 base, with 11 bases remaining between them. This CDR3 comprises 15 residues. CDR1 is MNHEY and CDR2 is SVGAGI in the germline V gene. CDR3 in amino acids: CASSPNSKTNEKLFF. DNA of the CDR3: TGTGCCAGCAGTCCCAACAGCAAAACTAATGAAAAACTGTTTTTT.

The table lists this clone with a count of one. The chain couples TRBV28 to TRBJ2-7; TRBD2 agrees at 10 bases. The CDR3 consists of 15 residues. Germline CDR1 is MDHEN and CDR2 is SYDVKM. Germline trimming cut 5 bases from V and 3 bases from J; bases unmatched to any gene: 7. CDR3 loop: CASSTPSGGFYEQYF. CDR3 DNA: TGTGCCAGCAGTACGCCTAGCGGGGGATTCTACGAGCAGTACTTC.

This sequence joins TRBV4-1 and TRBJ2-4; 8 positions match TRBD2. Trimming removed 0 bases from V and 10 bases from J; junction bases left unmatched: 5. Looked up from germline, CDR1 is MGHRA and CDR2 is YSYEKL. The CDR3 consists of 14 residues. CDR3 in DNA: TGCGCCAGCAGCCAAGATTGGACTAGCAGGATTCAGTACTTC. Its protein is CASSQDWTSRIQYF.

This chain connects TRBV5-5 to TRBJ2-7; no reliable D call. The germline CDR1 and CDR2 sequences are SGHKS and YYEKEE (reference sequence). This CDR3 spans 13 amino acids. V dropped 0 bases and J dropped 2 bases, with 6 bases sitting between them. The CDR3 region has the DNA TGTGCCAGCAGCTTGGGAGAGGCCTACGAGCAGTACTTC. As protein: CASSLGEAYEQYF.

The V and J genes are TRBV19 and TRBJ1-1; tentative D call: TRBD1 (5 bases). The V gene's germline CDR1 is LNHDA and CDR2 SQIVND (reference sequence). The CDR3 is 13 residues long. V was clipped by 2 bases and J by 1 base, with 5 bases between them. CDR3: CASSITGNTEAFF. For the CDR3, the DNA is TGTGCCAGTAGTATAACAGGGAACACTGAAGCTTTCTTT.

The chain uses TRBV19 and TRBJ1-1, with 8 bases that match TRBD1. The CDR3 sequence is 15 residues long. Germline trimming cut 1 base from V and 5 bases from J; bases unmatched to any gene: 6. Germline V gene data show CDR1 as LNHDA and CDR2 as SQIVND (reference sequence). The chain's CDR3 is CASSIGTGGRTEAFF. The CDR3 nucleotides are TGTGCCAGTAGTATAGGCACAGGGGGTAGGACTGAAGCTTTCTTT.

V usage is TRBV11-3 and J usage is TRBJ2-2, with TRBD2 matching 13 bases. V gave up 6 bases and J gave up 2 bases; unmatched junction bases: 6. CDR1 is SGHNT and CDR2 is YENEEA in the germline V gene. This CDR3 is built from 17 residues. CDR3 nucleotides: TGTGCCAGCAGTCCTCGACTAGCGGGAGGTAACACCGGGGAGCTGTTTTTT. Its protein product is CASSPRLAGGNTGELFF.

The CDR3 DNA reads as TGTGCCAGCAGCCTGCGGGGGGCGACAGATACGCAGTATTTT. This sequence encodes CASSLRGATDTQYF. The chain recombines TRBV7-6 with TRBJ2-3; 8 bases align to TRBD2. Looked up from germline, CDR1 is SGHVS and CDR2 is FNYEAQ. V lost 5 bases to trimming and J lost 3 bases; unmatched junction nucleotides: 4. CDR3 length: 14 amino acids.

This clone was observed a single time. This rearrangement joins TRBV7-9 to TRBJ1-2; 8 bases line up with TRBD1. Germline V lookup: CDR1 SEHNR, CDR2 FQNEAQ (reference sequence). CDR3 size: 14 residues. V trimming: 1 base; J trimming: 10 bases; junction bases outside the gene matches: 8. The CDR3 DNA follows: TGTGCCAGCAGCTTAGTAGAGGGGGACAGGACCTACACCTTC. Translating it yields CASSLVEGDRTYTF.

This clone has ten or more counts. This sequence joins TRBV27 and TRBJ1-2; D perhaps matches TRBD1 (5 bases). V lost 1 base, J lost 4 bases, and 16 bases lay in between. The germline V gene has CDR1 MNHEY and CDR2 SMNVEV (reference sequence). The CDR3 has 16 residues. Written as DNA, the CDR3 is TGTGCCAGCAGTTTATACCCAACTTTGGGGGGCTATGGCTACACCTTC. This translates into CASSLYPTLGGYGYTF.

The CDR3 nucleotides are TGTGCCAGCAGTACACTAGGGGAGACCCAGTACTTC. Protein product: CASSTLGETQYF. This chain connects TRBV6-5 to TRBJ2-5; D might be TRBD2 (5 bases). From germline, CDR1 is MNHEY and CDR2 SVGAGI. This CDR3 region has 12 residues. V shed 5 bases and J shed 5 bases, with 9 bases lying between them.

This chain connects TRBV6-5 to TRBJ1-2; a weak D match, TRBD1 (6 bases). The CDR3 length is 13 residues. The germline CDR1 and CDR2 sequences are MNHEY and SVGAGI. Trimming took 7 bases from V and 5 from J, leaving 14 bases between them. For the CDR3, the DNA is TGTGCCAGCACCCAGACAGGATCTTATGGCTACACCTTC. This gives the protein CASTQTGSYGYTF.

This clone is termed medium-sized. The rearrangement links TRBV19 to TRBJ1-1; 8 positions match TRBD1. This CDR3 region has 13 residues. Unmatched junction bases numbered 4, after V lost 8 bases and J lost 2 bases. Per the germline V gene, CDR1 is LNHDA and CDR2 is SQIVND (reference sequence). This chain's CDR3 is CASAQGANTEAFF. The CDR3 region has the DNA TGTGCCAGTGCTCAGGGGGCAAACACTGAAGCTTTCTTT.

A few counts support this clone. The J gene is TRBJ1-4, the V gene TRBV13; 7 positions agree with TRBD1. Per the germline V gene, CDR1 is PRHDT and CDR2 is FYEKMQ (reference sequence). V shed 2 bases, J shed 7 bases, and the junction held 4 bases outside the gene matches. The CDR3 runs to 14 residues. The CDR3 DNA is TGTGCCAGCAGCTTAACCAGGGGGGGTGAAAAACTGTTTTTT. It codes for CASSLTRGGEKLFF. Looking up the rest from reference TRBV13 and TRBJ1-4 gives the full variable domain: AAGVIQSPRHLIKEKRETATLKCYPIPRHDTVYWYQQGPGQDPQFLISFYEKMQSDKGSIPDRFSAQQFSDYHSELNMSSLELGDSALYFCASSLTRGGEKLFFGSGTQLSVL.

This chain links TRBV6-6 with TRBJ2-7; D remains ambiguous. V lost 2 bases, J lost 2 bases, and 7 bases lay in between. The CDR3 spans 13 residues. Germline V gives CDR1 MNHNY, CDR2 SVGAGI (reference sequence). The CDR3: CASSYRGAYEQYV. DNA for the CDR3: TGTGCCAGCAGTTACCGTGGGGCCTACGAGCAGTACGTC.

By proportion, this clone is large. This chain connects TRBV9 to TRBJ1-1; D gene ambiguous. Germline assignment: CDR1 SGDLS and CDR2 YYNGEE. The CDR3 covers 14 residues. Trimming stripped 0 bases from V and 1 base from J, with 7 bases between. The CDR3 loop is CASSVVVANTEAFF. The DNA of the CDR3 is TGTGCCAGCAGCGTAGTTGTGGCGAACACTGAAGCTTTCTTT.

The genes are TRBV5-6 and TRBJ2-5; D gene ambiguous. Germline-derived CDR1 and CDR2 are SGHDT and YYEEEE. V gave up 3 bases and J gave up 6 bases, with 12 bases separating them. There are 13 residues in the CDR3. The CDR3 nucleotides read TGTGCCAGCAGCTATGGTGGGGTACAGACCCAGTACTTC. Translated, it gives CASSYGGVQTQYF. Based on the CDR3 plus reference TRBV5-6 and TRBJ2-5, the full variable domain is DAGVTQSPTHLIKTRGQQVTLRCSPKSGHDTVSWYQQALGQGPQFIFQYYEEEERQRGNFPDRFSGHQFPNYSSELNVNALLLGDSALYLCASSYGGVQTQYFGPGTRLLVL.

This chain joins TRBV5-4 and TRBJ2-1; 10 bases are shared with TRBD2. The CDR3 consists of 17 residues. V lost 4 bases and J lost 2; bases outside the gene matches: 9. Germline CDR1 reads SGHNT; CDR2 reads YYREEE (reference sequence). The CDR3: CASSLWTSGYPYNEQFF. The CDR3 bases are TGTGCCAGCAGCCTATGGACTAGCGGATACCCCTACAATGAGCAGTTCTTC.

This clone has only one observation. The chain employs TRBV7-8 and TRBJ2-3; D is possibly TRBD1 (5 bases). The CDR3 has 15 residues. Trimming pared 1 base from V and 2 bases from J, leaving 10 bases between. Looked up from germline, CDR1 is SGHVS and CDR2 is FQNEAQ. DNA of the CDR3: TGTGCCAGCAGCTTAGGGGGCAGGGCCACAGATACGCAGTATTTT. As protein: CASSLGGRATDTQYF.

This chain uses TRBV29-1 with TRBJ2-1; 14 bases fit TRBD2. With 6 bases clipped from V and 5 bases from J, the junction kept 9 bases outside the gene matches. The CDR3 runs 16 residues. Germline V CDR1 and CDR2: SQVTM, ANQGSEA. The CDR3 protein is CSVPGLAGVGDNEQFF. The CDR3 coding sequence is TGCAGCGTCCCGGGACTAGCGGGAGTTGGCGACAATGAGCAGTTCTTC.

The chain is built from TRBV7-9 and TRBJ2-7; possible D gene TRBD1, 6 bases. The CDR3 length is 13 residues. Trimming shortened V by 5 bases and J by 2 bases, and 10 bases separated the two germline ends. The germline V gene encodes CDR1 SEHNR and CDR2 FQNEAQ (reference sequence). The DNA for the CDR3 is TGTGCCAGCAGCGGATACAGGGCCTACGAGCAGTACGTC. Residues: CASSGYRAYEQYV.

The gene calls are TRBV6-5 and TRBJ2-5; D not certain. The CDR3 has 14 amino acids. CDR1 is MNHEY and CDR2 is SVGAGI in the germline V gene. V shed 4 bases and J shed 1 base, with 10 bases lying between them. CDR3 amino acids: CASSWPTAQETQYF. The CDR3 bases are TGTGCCAGCAGTTGGCCCACAGCCCAAGAGACCCAGTACTTC.

This chain connects TRBV5-6 to TRBJ2-7, with no clear D. Trimming pared 0 bases from V and 3 bases from J, leaving 7 bases between. This CDR3 is built from 13 residues. Looked up from germline, CDR1 is SGHDT and CDR2 is YYEEEE. The CDR3 coding sequence is TGTGCCAGCAGCTTGGACTCCTTCTACGAGCAGTACTTC. Encoded protein: CASSLDSFYEQYF.